The 27 T cell receptor beta chains reported below all come from one sample, sequenced in a study of beta chain features in type 1 diabetes. Expressed TCRB transcripts were sequenced because the entire RNA isolate underwent reverse transcription. Sequenced by immunoSEQ multiplex PCR; TCRdb stores in-frame clones only, minus some. The sample has 300,000 or so clones; less than 9.5% are singletons. The sample comprised central memory CD4+ T cells from blood. These receptors were collected from a woman younger than 35 in good health.

The chain combines TRBV6-5 with TRBJ2-7; the match to TRBD2 covers 8 bases. Trimming at V came to 1 base and at J to 1 base, leaving 6 bases not matched to a gene. From germline, CDR1 is MNHEY and CDR2 SVGAGI. The CDR3 loop spans 16 amino acids. CDR3 sequence reads: CASSYLRGRSSYEQYF. As DNA, the CDR3 is TGTGCCAGCAGTTACTTGCGCGGGAGGAGTTCCTACGAGCAGTACTTC.

The CDR3 DNA is TGTGCCAGCAGCTCGGAGGACAGGGTTCGCACAGATACGCAGTATTTT. It codes for CASSSEDRVRTDTQYF. The rearrangement uses TRBV11-2 and TRBJ2-3; 8 nucleotides agree with TRBD1. This CDR3 is built from 16 residues. V was pared by 4 bases and J by 1 base, with 7 bases of the junction left unmatched. Germline V gene sequence: CDR1 SGHAT, CDR2 FQNNGV.

This chain joins TRBV4-2 and TRBJ1-2, with D perhaps matching TRBD1 (5 bases). With 1 base removed from V and 8 bases from J, the gap between germline ends came to 8 bases. Germline CDR1 reads LGHNA; CDR2 reads YNFKEQ. The CDR3 extends over 12 amino acids. As DNA, the CDR3 is TGTGCCAGCAGCCAAGCGGGGGAAGGCTACACCTTC. Translation: CASSQAGEGYTF.

This chain connects TRBV11-1 to TRBJ2-5; 7 bases map to TRBD2. The CDR3 spans 15 residues. Germline V gives CDR1 SGHAT, CDR2 FQDESV (reference sequence). The V segment lost 1 base and the J segment 2 bases; nucleotides outside the gene matches: 4. For the CDR3, the DNA is TGTGCCAGCAGCTTAGTCGTTAGCGGGCAAGAGACCCAGTACTTC. It translates to CASSLVVSGQETQYF.

V gene TRBV25-1 combines with J gene TRBJ2-3; 8 positions agree with TRBD2. J was trimmed by 1 base and V by 1 base; bases with no gene match: 4. The CDR3 loop spans 16 amino acids. The germline V gene encodes CDR1 MGHDK and CDR2 SYGVNS. In nucleotides, the CDR3 is TGTGCCAGCAGTGAATCCGGGCGGGAGGGCACAGATACGCAGTATTTT. Translation: CASSESGREGTDTQYF.

This clone was picked up a small number of times. The rearrangement links TRBV7-2 to TRBJ2-4, with TRBD2 identical over 11 bases. Trimming at V came to 2 bases and at J to 4 bases, leaving 10 bases not matched to a gene. The germline gives CDR1 SGHTA, CDR2 FQGNSA. This CDR3 region has 18 residues. The DNA of the CDR3 is TGTGCCAGCAGCTTACCCACCGGGACTAGCGGCGGAAAAAACATTCAGTACTTC. Its protein is CASSLPTGTSGGKNIQYF.

V is TRBV2 and J is TRBJ2-1; the D gene is possibly TRBD2 (5 bases). V lost 10 bases, J lost 0 bases, and 13 bases lay in between. The CDR3 is made up of 14 amino acids. CDR1 SNHLY and CDR2 FYNNEI come from the germline V gene. The CDR3 nucleotides read TGTGCCAACAGAAGAACTAGCTCCTACAATGAGCAGTTCTTC. This encodes CANRRTSSYNEQFF.

This clone was detected only a few times. The rearrangement links TRBV27 to TRBJ2-4; TRBD1 matches 8 bases. Germline V gene lookup returns CDR1 MNHEY and CDR2 SMNVEV (reference sequence). Trimming took 5 bases from V and 0 from J; bases not matched to a gene: 6. This CDR3 has 16 residues. CDR3 bases: TGTGCCAGCAGTGCGAACAGGGGGTTAGCCAAAAACATTCAGTACTTC. Translated, it gives CASSANRGLAKNIQYF.

J is TRBJ2-7 and V is TRBV7-9; 9 nucleotides match TRBD1. The CDR3 totals 16 residues. The germline V gene encodes CDR1 SEHNR and CDR2 FQNEAQ (reference sequence). Trimming removed 5 bases from V and 3 bases from J; junction bases left unmatched: 11. The DNA of the CDR3 is TGTGCCAGCAGCCTGGAACCGGGACAGGGAAGCTACGAGCAGTACTTC. It yields the protein CASSLEPGQGSYEQYF.

In its sample, this clone was seen a few times. J is TRBJ1-1 and V is TRBV7-9; TRBD1 might be the D (6 bases). Deletions cut 4 bases from V and 4 bases from J, with 10 bases between. This CDR3 region has 13 residues. Germline CDR1 reads SEHNR; CDR2 reads FQNEAQ (reference sequence). The CDR3 nucleotides read TGTGCCAGCAGCTCACAGGGAACCACTGAAGCTTTCTTT. Protein sequence: CASSSQGTTEAFF.

The sample holds many counts of this clone. The J gene is TRBJ2-6, the V gene TRBV29-1; 8 nucleotides match TRBD1. CDR3 length: 14 residues. The J segment lost 3 bases and the V segment lost 7 bases, leaving 5 bases of the junction unmatched. In germline, CDR1 is SQVTM, CDR2 ANQGSEA. The CDR3 here is CSARTGNGANVLTF. CDR3 nucleotide sequence: TGCAGCGCCCGGACAGGGAATGGGGCCAACGTCCTGACTTTC.

This clone came up a few times. The chain carries TRBV5-6 and TRBJ2-4; D is possibly TRBD1 (6 bases). The CDR3 extends over 13 amino acids. Trimming took 2 bases from V and 8 from J, leaving 11 bases between them. From germline, CDR1 is SGHDT and CDR2 YYEEEE. The CDR3 region is CASSFIPGDIQYF. DNA of the CDR3: TGTGCCAGCAGCTTTATCCCAGGGGACATTCAGTACTTC.

The sample holds a few counts of this clone. Here the CDR3 DNA reads TGTGCCAGCAGCGTAGCTACGGATTACGAGCAGTACTTC. Its protein is CASSVATDYEQYF. This chain uses TRBV9 with TRBJ2-7, with D uncertain. The germline CDR1 and CDR2 sequences are SGDLS and YYNGEE. The CDR3 spans 13 residues. V lost 0 bases to trimming and J lost 4 bases, with 8 bases between them.

This clone occurred a few times. This rearrangement joins TRBV7-8 to TRBJ2-3; TRBD2 agrees at 8 bases. Looked up from germline, CDR1 is SGHVS and CDR2 is FQNEAQ. The CDR3 sequence is 12 residues long. V lost 5 bases, J lost 15 bases, and 10 bases stayed unmatched. CDR3 sequence (DNA): TGTGCCAGCAGCCCAGTGGGGACTAGTTTATATTTT. It encodes CASSPVGTSLYF.

This clone appeared a few times. This sequence joins TRBV4-3 and TRBJ2-5; D is perhaps TRBD1 (6 bases). CDR3 length: 16 amino acids. Germline CDR1 is LGHNA and CDR2 is YSLEER. V lost 4 bases and J lost 2, with 17 bases in between. In nucleotides, the CDR3 is TGCGCCAGCAGCCCGATCCAGTTGACAGGACAAGAGACCCAGTACTTC. The encoded protein is CASSPIQLTGQETQYF.

In this sample, this clone turned up a few times. The genes are TRBV6-5 and TRBJ2-3; 11 bases align to TRBD2. CDR3 length equals 15 residues. CDR1 is MNHEY, CDR2 SVGAGI, per germline. Trimming at V came to 0 bases and at J to 7 bases, leaving 3 bases not matched to a gene. The CDR3 coding sequence is TGTGCCAGCAGTTACTCGGTAGCGGGAGGGTATACGCAGTATTTT. Its protein product is CASSYSVAGGYTQYF.

This clone has just a few counts. V gene TRBV5-1 combines with J gene TRBJ2-2; 10 bases line up with TRBD2. The length of the CDR3 is 14 residues. Germline CDR1 reads SGHRS; CDR2 reads YFSETQ. V was clipped by 1 base and J by 7 bases; unmatched bases: 1. The CDR3 nucleotides read TGCGCCAGCAGCTTGCCTAGCGGGAGCGGGGAGCTGTTTTTT. Translated: CASSLPSGSGELFF.

V gene TRBV7-8 combines with J gene TRBJ2-1; the D gene is possibly TRBD2 (5 bases). Germline loops: CDR1 SGHVS, CDR2 FQNEAQ. The length of the CDR3 is 16 residues. Between the trimmed V and J ends, which lost 1 base and 10 bases, there was a span of 20 bases. The CDR3 sequence: CASSLGGWAGGREQFF. In nucleotides, the CDR3 is TGTGCCAGCAGCTTAGGAGGATGGGCGGGTGGACGAGAGCAGTTCTTC.

This rearrangement joins TRBV5-4 to TRBJ2-4; TRBD1 is a possible D gene (5 bases). The V end was cut by 0 bases, the J end by 0 bases, with 7 bases between. The CDR3 is made up of 15 amino acids. Germline loops: CDR1 SGHNT, CDR2 YYREEE (reference sequence). CDR3 in amino acids: CASSLDRLAKNIQYF. In DNA, the CDR3 is TGTGCCAGCAGCTTGGACAGGCTAGCCAAAAACATTCAGTACTTC.

This clone was found a few times. At the DNA level, this CDR3 is encoded by other sequences in the same sample as well. The chain joins TRBV25-1 to TRBJ2-3, with TRBD2 matching over 7 bases. The trim removed 3 bases at V and 3 bases at J, leaving 0 bases unmatched. The CDR3 spans 13 residues. Looked up from germline, CDR1 is MGHDK and CDR2 is SYGVNS. The CDR3: CASSEGGTDTQYF. The CDR3 nucleotides are TGTGCCAGCAGTGAGGGAGGGACAGATACGCAGTATTTT.

This clone was seen a few times. The rearrangement uses TRBV6-6 and TRBJ1-5; D possibly corresponds to TRBD1 (5 bases). Germline CDR1 and CDR2: MNHNY and SVGAGI (reference sequence). The V and J ends lost 5 bases and 7 bases respectively, with 12 bases between them. The length of the CDR3 is 13 residues. The CDR3 loop reads CASSRQRDQPQHF. In DNA, the CDR3 is TGTGCCAGCAGTCGACAAAGGGACCAGCCCCAGCATTTT.

V and J are TRBV2 and TRBJ2-7; TRBD2 agrees at 10 bases. The CDR3 is 14 residues long. V shed 7 bases and J 4 bases; nucleotides not matched to a gene: 7. Germline V lookup: CDR1 SNHLY, CDR2 FYNNEI. For the CDR3, the DNA is TGTGCCAGCACCGAGCGGGAGGGCCCTTACGAGCAGTACTTC. Protein sequence: CASTEREGPYEQYF.

The genes are TRBV4-2 and TRBJ2-5; weak D call: TRBD2 (6 bases). Germline V CDR1 and CDR2: LGHNA, YNFKEQ. This CDR3 has 17 amino acids. Trimming shortened V by 1 base and J by 2 bases, and 17 bases separated the two germline ends. The CDR3 spells CASSQGATREPQETQYF. The CDR3, as DNA: TGTGCCAGCAGCCAAGGGGCTACCCGGGAGCCGCAAGAGACCCAGTACTTC.

The chain combines TRBV2 with TRBJ2-1; 14 bases agree with TRBD2. With V trimmed by 5 bases and J by 7 bases, 7 bases remained unmatched. CDR3 size: 16 residues. The germline V gene encodes CDR1 SNHLY and CDR2 FYNNEI. CDR3 residues: CASSLTGTSGSNEQFF. In DNA, the CDR3 is TGTGCCAGCAGTCTAACCGGGACTAGCGGGAGTAATGAGCAGTTCTTC.

In its sample, this clone was seen a few times. The J gene is TRBJ2-5, the V gene TRBV5-1; 9 bases fit TRBD2. This CDR3 spans 16 amino acids. The junction had 11 bases not matched to a gene; V was cut back by 4 bases and J by 4 bases. Per germline, CDR1 SGHRS and CDR2 YFSETQ. Here the CDR3 DNA reads TGCGCCAGCAGCGTGGATGTAGCGGGAGACGGAGAGACCCAGTACTTC. Translating gives CASSVDVAGDGETQYF.

In this sample, this clone turned up many times. Other DNA sequences of this sample code for an identical CDR3. The V gene is TRBV9, the J gene TRBJ2-1, with D unresolved. The V gene lost 1 base and the J gene lost 0 bases, with 8 bases spanning the gap. CDR3 length equals 15 residues. Germline values: CDR1 SGDLS, CDR2 YYNGEE. As DNA, the CDR3 is TGTGCCAGCAGCGTAAAGGTGAGCTCCTACAATGAGCAGTTCTTC. Translated, it gives CASSVKVSSYNEQFF.

This clone was seen only a few times. V and J are TRBV7-2 and TRBJ2-3, with 7 bases matching TRBD2. The CDR3 has 15 amino acids. The J segment lost 2 bases and the V segment lost 7 bases, leaving 9 bases of the junction unmatched. Germline V gene data show CDR1 as SGHTA and CDR2 as FQGNSA. The CDR3 bases are TGTGCCAGCACTCATGACGGGAGGAACACAGATACGCAGTATTTT. Protein sequence: CASTHDGRNTDTQYF.